The subject of this entry is one T cell receptor (beta chain). Its specificity is not known. These data are taken from a study of neoadjuvant anti-PD-1 for oral cavity cancer. Notes on the study in general: With a few patients per group, TCR findings need larger cohorts.

PBMC libraries mostly used roughly 460 ng of input genomic DNA, with six replicates per sample. TCRdb keeps only in-frame clones here, not all; method: immunoSEQ multiplex PCR. The sample carries 15,000 or so clones, 60% to 80% recorded once. V lost 5 bases and J 6 bases, leaving 17 bases between the germline ends. The CDR3 spans 14 residues. Germline assignment: CDR1 MNHNS and CDR2 SASEGT. The source was PBMCs, collected before nivolumab (anti-PD-1) treatment. The clonotype comes from a person between 40 and 80 years old with oral cavity squamous cell carcinoma. The V and J genes are TRBV6-1 and TRBJ2-7, with D perhaps assigned TRBD1 or TRBD2 (5 bases each). Here the CDR3 reads CASSRDQWLGEQYF. The CDR3 region has the DNA TGTGCCAGCAGTCGGGACCAATGGCTGGGCGAGCAGTACTTC.